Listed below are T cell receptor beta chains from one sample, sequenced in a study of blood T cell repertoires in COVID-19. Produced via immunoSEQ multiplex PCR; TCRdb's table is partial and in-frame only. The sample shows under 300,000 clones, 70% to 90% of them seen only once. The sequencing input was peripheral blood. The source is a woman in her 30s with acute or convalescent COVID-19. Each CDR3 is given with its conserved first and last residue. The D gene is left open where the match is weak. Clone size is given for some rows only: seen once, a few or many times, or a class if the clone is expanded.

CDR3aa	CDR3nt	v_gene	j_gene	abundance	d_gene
CASTPRDTQYF	TGTGCCAGCACCCCCAGGGATACGCAGTATTTT	TRBV12-3/TRBV12-4	TRBJ2-3	-	-
CASSSTTGLTNEKLFF	TGTGCCAGCAGCTCCACAACAGGGTTGACTAATGAAAAACTGTTTTTT	TRBV7-2	TRBJ1-4	-	-
CATSRDWQQGSIKAFF	TGTGCCACCAGCAGAGATTGGCAACAGGGTTCGATAAAAGCTTTCTTT	TRBV15	TRBJ1-1	-	-
CASSVEVGSSYEQYF	TGTGCCAGCAGCGTAGAGGTCGGGAGTTCCTACGAGCAGTACTTC	TRBV9	TRBJ2-7	-	-
CASSLRPDPGNTIYF	TGTGCCAGCAGCTTAAGGCCCGACCCCGGGAACACCATATATTTT	TRBV11-2	TRBJ1-3	-	-
CASSPQGSDTQYF	TGTGCCAGCAGCCCACAGGGGTCAGATACGCAGTATTTT	TRBV7-9	TRBJ2-3	-	TRBD1
CASSLENLKETQYF	TGCGCCAGCAGCCTAGAAAATCTTAAAGAGACCCAGTACTTC	TRBV5-1	TRBJ2-5	-	-
CASSPDYGTDTQYF	TGTGCCAGCAGCCCTGACTACGGCACAGATACGCAGTATTTT	TRBV3-1/TRBV3-2	TRBJ2-3	-	-
CASSDQLGYGYTF	TGTGCCAGCAGTGACCAGCTAGGCTATGGCTACACCTTC	TRBV6-1	TRBJ1-2	-	-
CARSLAGCNEQYF	TGTGCCAGAAGCTTGGCCGGGTGCAACGAGCAGTACTTC	TRBV5-3	TRBJ2-7	-	-
CASSFGVFIAGTGELFF	TGTGCCAGCAGCTTCGGGGTTTTTATAGCGGGTACCGGGGAGCTGTTTTTT	TRBV11-3	TRBJ2-2	-	TRBD2
CASSIEGSASHYEQYF	TGTGCCAGTAGTATTGAAGGGAGCGCCAGCCACTACGAGCAGTACTTC	TRBV19	TRBJ2-7	-	-
CASTITDRGFGNTIYF	TGTGCCAGCACAATAACGGACAGGGGCTTTGGAAACACCATATATTTT	TRBV2	TRBJ1-3	once	TRBD1
CASSSRTGGIFTNEKLFF	TGTGCCAGCAGTTCCCGGACAGGGGGCATTTTTACTAATGAAAAACTGTTTTTT	TRBV27	TRBJ1-4	-	TRBD1
CASSLEFWGQGISDGYTF	TGTGCCAGCAGCTTAGAATTCTGGGGACAGGGGATTTCGGATGGCTACACCTTC	TRBV7-9	TRBJ1-2	-	TRBD1
CASSLEDIDGYTF	TGCGCCAGCAGCTTGGAGGACATCGATGGCTACACCTTC	TRBV5-1	TRBJ1-2	-	-
CASSLAAGNSGNTIYF	TGTGCCAGCAGCTTGGCAGCAGGCAACTCTGGAAACACCATATATTTT	TRBV5-4	TRBJ1-3	-	-
CASSPDSGNQPQHF	TGTGCCAGCTCACCAGACAGTGGCAATCAGCCCCAGCATTTT	TRBV18	TRBJ1-5	-	-
CASSYRARGNNEQFF	TGTGCCAGCAGTTACAGGGCCAGGGGAAACAATGAGCAGTTCTTC	TRBV6-5	TRBJ2-1	-	-
CASSQDLTTGEGYTF	TGTGCCAGCAGCCAAGATCTGACGACAGGGGAAGGCTACACCTTC	TRBV3-1/TRBV3-2	TRBJ1-2	-	TRBD1
CASSLRRHEQYF	TGTGCCAGCAGCCTCAGGCGTCACGAGCAGTACTTC	TRBV13	TRBJ2-7	-	-
CASSFGSEAFF	TGTGCCAGCAGTTTTGGGAGTGAAGCTTTCTTT	TRBV12-3/TRBV12-4	TRBJ1-1	once	-
CASSSLFGYTF	TGTGCCAGCAGTTCTTTATTTGGCTACACCTTC	TRBV12-3/TRBV12-4	TRBJ1-2	-	-
CAWSALRGRGYTF	TGTGCCTGGAGTGCACTCAGGGGGCGAGGCTACACCTTC	TRBV30	TRBJ1-2	-	TRBD1
CASSSRTGTSGTYEQYF	TGTGCCAGCAGTTCGCGGACCGGGACTAGCGGGACCTACGAGCAGTACTTC	TRBV27	TRBJ2-7	once	TRBD2
CASSISGGNTGELFF	TGTGCCAGTAGTATAAGTGGCGGGAACACCGGGGAGCTGTTTTTT	TRBV19	TRBJ2-2	-	-
CASSLGAGQGQETQYF	TGTGCCAGCAGCTTGGGTGCGGGACAGGGGCAAGAGACCCAGTACTTC	TRBV13	TRBJ2-5	once	TRBD1
CASSIAGVTDTQYF	TGTGCCAGTAGTATAGCGGGTGTCACAGATACGCAGTATTTT	TRBV19	TRBJ2-3	-	-
CASSKEGTGLNLSNQPQHF	TGTGCCAGCAGCAAAGAAGGTACAGGGTTAAATTTGAGCAATCAGCCCCAGCATTTT	TRBV21-1	TRBJ1-5	-	-
CASSLDSAYEQYF	TGTGCCAGCTCGCTAGACTCTGCCTACGAGCAGTACTTC	TRBV18	TRBJ2-7	-	-
CASSQTSGTYEQYF	TGTGCCAGCAGCCAAACTAGCGGAACCTACGAGCAGTACTTC	TRBV4-2	TRBJ2-7	-	TRBD2